What follows are 13 T cell receptor beta chains derived from one specimen sequenced in a study of T cells in Graves' hyperthyroidism and ophthalmopathy. TCR beta CDR3 regions were amplified from RNA. First-round RT-PCR with HTBI primers amplified the TCR CDR3 region. From the multiplex PCR reads, TCRdb called clonotypes with MiXCR, one entry per CDR3 protein. Of around 200,000 distinct CDR3 sequences detected, approximately 17% appear once; the ten largest clones hold approximately 28%. Source material: blood. The receptors here all came from a woman between 50 and 59 years old with Graves' hyperthyroidism.

There are many counts of this clonotype. The rearrangement links TRBV28 to TRBJ1-2; tentative D call: TRBD1 (6 bases). Germline V lookup: CDR1 MDHEN, CDR2 SYDVKM. V was clipped by 5 bases and J by 5 bases, with 12 bases between them. The CDR3 has 13 amino acids. The CDR3 here is CASSALQGYGYTF. In DNA form, the CDR3 reads TGTGCCAGCAGTGCCCTACAGGGATATGGCTACACCTTC.

This clonotype occurred many times. The chain recombines TRBV12-3 or TRBV12-4 with TRBJ1-2, with D maybe TRBD1 (5 bases). The CDR3 consists of 14 residues. Deletions cut 2 bases from V and 6 bases from J, with 13 bases between. The CDR3 sequence: CASSLMGGIDGYTF. The DNA of the CDR3 is TGTGCCAGCAGTTTAATGGGGGGAATCGATGGCTACACCTTC.

The chain is built from TRBV5-1 and TRBJ1-2; 8 bases are shared with TRBD1. This CDR3 has 14 amino acids. Trimming removed 2 bases from V and 5 bases from J; junction bases left unmatched: 5. Germline lookup yields CDR1 SGHRS and CDR2 YFSETQ. This CDR3 is CASSFGQGGYGYTF. The DNA for the CDR3 is TGCGCCAGCAGCTTCGGACAGGGCGGGTATGGCTACACCTTC.

Here the CDR3 DNA reads TGTGCCAGCAGCCAAGAGGGGCAGGACGCCTACAATGAGCAGTTCTTC. This translates into CASSQEGQDAYNEQFF. The chain employs TRBV4-2 and TRBJ2-1, with D possibly being TRBD1 (5 bases). This CDR3 has 16 amino acids. Trimming took 0 bases from V and 2 from J, leaving 11 bases between them. Germline V gene sequence: CDR1 LGHNA, CDR2 YNFKEQ.

This clonotype was detected many times. This chain connects TRBV18 to TRBJ2-3; TRBD2 matches at 10 bases. This CDR3 is 17 amino acids long. Germline V gene data show CDR1 as KGHSH and CDR2 as LQKENI. V dropped 0 bases and J dropped 6; count of bases not matched to a gene: 9. CDR3 sequence: CASSPPGSGGALDTQYF. CDR3 in DNA: TGTGCCAGCTCACCACCAGGCAGCGGGGGGGCCTTGGATACGCAGTATTTT.

This sequence joins TRBV27 and TRBJ2-3; 11 positions agree with TRBD2. Germline CDR1 MNHEY, CDR2 SMNVEV (reference sequence). Trimming removed 6 bases from V and 2 bases from J; junction bases left unmatched: 4. The CDR3 has 15 amino acids. CDR3 nucleotide sequence: TGTGCCAGCAGACTAGCGGGGGCCCCCACAGATACGCAGTATTTT. As protein: CASRLAGAPTDTQYF.

The chain couples TRBV7-3 to TRBJ2-7; 9 positions agree with TRBD1. V was clipped by 6 bases and J by 2 bases; unmatched bases: 11. CDR3 length: 16 amino acids. Germline CDR1 reads SGHTA; CDR2 reads FQGTGA. This CDR3 reads CASRPGQGKHPYEQYF. The CDR3 DNA reads as TGTGCCAGCAGGCCGGGACAGGGAAAGCATCCCTACGAGCAGTACTTC. Looking up the rest from reference TRBV7-3 and TRBJ2-7 gives the full variable domain: GAGVSQTPSNKVTEKGKYVELRCDPISGHTALYWYRQSLGQGPEFLIYFQGTGAADDSGLPNDRFFAVRPEGSVSTLKIQRTERGDSAVYLCASRPGQGKHPYEQYFGPGTRLTVT.

The V call is TRBV2, the J call TRBJ2-7; D may correspond to TRBD1 or TRBD2 (6 bases each). The V gene lost 7 bases and the J gene lost 1 base, with 11 bases spanning the gap. The CDR3 covers 13 residues. Germline V gene lookup returns CDR1 SNHLY and CDR2 FYNNEI. CDR3 sequence: CASNRRGSYEQYF. The CDR3 nucleotides read TGTGCCAGCAACAGGAGGGGGTCCTACGAGCAGTACTTC.

This clonotype was seen ten or more times. The chain joins TRBV27 to TRBJ1-6; D gene ambiguous. Germline V gives CDR1 MNHEY, CDR2 SMNVEV (reference sequence). The CDR3 consists of 13 residues. V was cut by 5 bases and J by 4 bases, with 6 bases left in between. The CDR3 bases are TGTGCCAGCAGTGACACTTATAATTCACCCCTCCACTTT. The encoded protein is CASSDTYNSPLHF.

This clonotype was seen more than once but under ten times. The chain carries TRBV12-5 and TRBJ2-1, with 8 bases identical to TRBD2. Germline CDR1 reads LGHNT; CDR2 reads FRNRAP. V was pared by 5 bases and J by 1 base, with 1 base of the junction left unmatched. This CDR3 has 14 amino acids. The DNA of the CDR3 is TGTGCTAGTGGTCGGGGGGGATCCTACAATGAGCAGTTCTTC. This encodes CASGRGGSYNEQFF.

This clonotype has a handful of counts. This chain uses TRBV5-6 with TRBJ2-4; possibly TRBD1 for D (7 bases). V lost 0 bases to trimming and J lost 8 bases, with 15 bases between them. Per germline, CDR1 SGHDT and CDR2 YYEEEE. The CDR3 extends over 15 amino acids. The CDR3 protein is CASSLEEGAWDIQYF. The CDR3 bases are TGTGCCAGCAGCTTGGAGGAGGGGGCCTGGGACATTCAGTACTTC.

This clonotype was picked up one time. It may be a read error: a sequence one base away is much more abundant. The missing conserved phenylalanine or tryptophan at the end of this CDR3 makes a read error likely. The gene calls are TRBV18 and TRBJ1-1; no clear D. Germline assignment: CDR1 KGHSH and CDR2 LQKENI. The CDR3 runs to 14 residues. V was clipped by 0 bases and J by 6 bases, with 11 bases between them. The chain's CDR3 is CASSPPVLRPEAFL. The CDR3 DNA is TGTGCCAGCTCACCACCTGTCCTTCGACCTGAAGCTTTCCTT.

This clonotype was counted ten times or more. The gene calls are TRBV11-2 and TRBJ2-7, with 8 bases lining up with TRBD1. Germline CDR1 SGHAT, CDR2 FQNNGV. This CDR3 is built from 15 residues. Trimming at V came to 5 bases and at J to 7 bases, leaving 13 bases not matched to a gene. The CDR3 bases are TGTGCCAGCAGCCCACGGACAGGGCCGTTGCGGGAGCAGTACTTC. Translating it yields CASSPRTGPLREQYF.